This T cell receptor beta chain was found in a study of shared clonotypes between healthy human individuals (dated by TCRdb to 2020 to 2022). A note on the overall study: The cohort comprised two women and a few men aged 18 to 49 years. Per donor, three plates each were used for CD4 naive and CD4 memory, two for CD8 naive, and one for CD8 memory. To estimate repertoire size and how much clonotypes are shared between individuals, the study performed deep sequencing of blood TCR repertoires from 4 to 6 healthy adults. To increase sequencing depth and limit assay-specific biases, TCR repertoire library preparation and sequencing were carried out by different laboratories using diverse techniques. Each donor's leukapheresis produced roughly between about 0.8 and 10 billion PBMCs. General study outcomes and caveats: Pairwise subsampling led to the expectation that sequencing depth would affect the degree of clonotype sharing among donors. Because the study included only a small number of donors, the genetic and exposure-history diversity represented was limited. Estimated clonotype richness was generally larger for naive than for memory subsets. Higher generation probabilities were observed for clonotypes shared by all four sorted-subset donors than for non-shared clonotypes. Sampling was restricted to blood, and TCR repertoires in tissue are likely to differ from TCR repertoires in blood. Incomplete sequencing was indicated by rarefaction of sorted-subset datasets, despite the large sequencing depth. Across a few donors, about 5.2% of naive CD4, roughly 3.4% of naive CD8, roughly 2.2% of memory CD4, and about 0.44% of memory CD8 clonotypes were shared.

Using the deep immunoSEQ assay, TCR CDR3 regions were amplified from genomic DNA by multiplex PCR. For each cell subset, the extracted genomic DNA was distributed evenly across all wells of several immunoSEQ 96-well plates, and each plate served as one replicate. For sorted subsets, approximately 0.2 ug of genomic DNA, equivalent to 30,000 or so T cell genomes, went into each replicate PCR. Purified libraries were quantified with a Qubit 3.0 fluorometer, sized on a Bioanalyzer 2100, and re-quantified with the KAPA Library Quantification kit. Every immunoSEQ 96-well plate was sequenced on a separate single-read 150-cycle Illumina NextSeq 550 flow cell. The original pipeline was this. Because the immunoSEQ output held only junctional sequences and lacked quality scores, the filtering could not match the filtering applied to full-length reads. Sequences were annotated with PyIR, a Python wrapper for IgBLAST v1.9, and V/J genes and CDR3 were assigned using IMGT germline references. Reads were filtered out if the reads had weak V/J assignments (E-value above 1e-6), no CDR3, stop codons, out-of-frame junctions, or ambiguous translated residues. V3J clonotypes were defined as sequences sharing the same inferred V gene, J gene, and CDR3 amino acid sequence. To compute the percentage overlap between repertoires, the number of shared unique clonotypes was divided by the size of the smaller repertoire. Three approaches were used to assess repertoire richness: RTK rarefaction, the Chao1 estimator, and Recon v2.1 estimates of unobserved clonotypes. For all TCRbeta clonotypes obtained by the gDNA method from four donors, generation probabilities were computed with OLGA. In TCRdb, the immuneACCESS table is reduced to in-frame sequences with V and J assigned. These tables do not hold every clone; where another copy was compared, an unresolved V gene accounts for under half, and the others remain unexplained. That table supplies the V and J calls and clone size; D and trimming were determined from the DNA. The table for this sample lists a few million clones; more than 90% of them were counted only once. The top ten hold roughly 0.15% of the sample.

In the case of this clone: This receptor's antigen is unknown. No quality values exist for individual bases; no much larger clone is one base distant.

The CDR3, from cysteine to phenylalanine, totals 15 residues. The kept DNA is CDR3 alone, 45 bases in frame from the first base. CDR1 SGDLS and CDR2 YYNGEE are derived from the germline V gene. V drops 0 bases and J drops 4 bases, leaving 13 bases in between. The donors were healthy, HIV-negative adults with no recently reported acute infections or vaccinations. Every donor was a Caucasian adult living in Nashville, Tennessee, USA. CD4+ T cells were enriched by magnetic negative selection; naive cells were then positively selected on CD45RA, and the negative fraction formed the memory subset. After blood collection by leukapheresis, PBMCs were isolated using Ficoll-Histopaque density gradient centrifugation and then cryopreserved in the vapor phase of liquid nitrogen. Analytical flow cytometry was used to check the purity and quantity of each magnetically sorted T cell population. Genomic DNA was isolated from each sorted fraction and quantified by UV absorbance on a Nanodrop 2000c.

The receptor comes from a man between 18 and 29 years old in good health. This chain joins TRBV9 to TRBJ1-1; the best D guess is TRBD1, with 5 bases matching. Sequencing input: naive CD4+ T cells sorted from blood. The cell subset or site label on this specimen signifies: CD45RA+ positively selected. DNA sequence: TGTGCCAGCAGCGTAGGACCGCGGGGGAGCACTGAAGCTTTCTTT. Translated, it gives CASSVGPRGSTEAFF.